The 21 T cell receptor beta chains reported below all come from one sample, sequenced in a study of blood T cell repertoires in COVID-19 (dated by TCRdb to 2018 to 2021). The library was prepared using the immunoSEQ multiplex PCR assay. TCRdb mirrors the immuneACCESS table, restricted to in-frame sequences. Some clones are absent from its copies; in checked studies, under half trace to an unresolved V gene, and the reason for the others is unknown. In all, the sample holds 90,000 to 110,000 clones, and roughly 80% of those were seen once. The leading ten clones occupy 15% of the sample. The sample was peripheral blood. These receptors came from a woman aged 80 or older with acute or convalescent COVID-19.

V usage is TRBV28 and J usage is TRBJ1-5; possible D gene TRBD1, 6 bases. The germline CDR1 and CDR2 sequences are MDHEN and SYDVKM. The germline V and J ends were trimmed by 2 bases and 1 base, with 12 bases remaining between them. The CDR3 loop spans 16 amino acids. The CDR3 DNA reads as TGTGCCAGCAGTTTAGGGGGGGCGGAAAGCAATCAGCCCCAGCATTTT. Protein product: CASSLGGAESNQPQHF.

This sequence joins TRBV29-1 and TRBJ1-2; a weak D match, TRBD1 (5 bases). Germline lookup yields CDR1 SQVTM and CDR2 ANQGSEA. V was trimmed by 7 bases and J by 8 bases, leaving 20 bases between them. This CDR3 has 13 amino acids. CDR3 amino acids: CSARTRDFGGYTF. The CDR3 DNA is TGCAGCGCACGAACACGGGACTTCGGCGGCTACACCTTC.

V is TRBV11-2 and J is TRBJ2-7; TRBD1 aligns across 10 bases. Germline trimming cut 1 base from V and 6 bases from J; bases unmatched to any gene: 6. The germline CDR1 and CDR2 sequences are SGHAT and FQNNGV. The CDR3 covers 15 residues. CDR3 sequence (DNA): TGTGCCAGCAGCTTAGCCCTCGGACAGGGGGGCGAGCAGTACTTC. Translated: CASSLALGQGGEQYF.

J is TRBJ2-3 and V is TRBV7-2; TRBD2 is a possible D gene (5 bases). CDR1 and CDR2 from the germline V gene are SGHTA and FQGNSA. The CDR3 length is 17 residues. Trimming took 6 bases from V and 6 from J, leaving 25 bases between them. The CDR3 spells CASRPVVAGPRGDTQYF. The DNA of the CDR3 is TGTGCCAGCAGACCCGTCGTCGCGGGCCCTCGTGGTGATACGCAGTATTTT.

V and J are TRBV19 and TRBJ1-1; D gene uncertain. Trimming took off 3 bases at V and 0 bases at J, with 8 bases between the two ends. The V gene's germline CDR1 is LNHDA and CDR2 SQIVND (reference sequence). The CDR3 covers 14 residues. The CDR3 here is CASSIPVLNTEAFF. In nucleotides, the CDR3 is TGTGCCAGTAGTATTCCCGTTTTGAACACTGAAGCTTTCTTT.

V is TRBV2 and J is TRBJ1-2; D is perhaps TRBD1 (5 bases). The CDR3 sequence is 12 residues long. Germline CDR1 SNHLY, CDR2 FYNNEI. V dropped 9 bases and J dropped 4 bases, with 12 bases sitting between them. CDR3 residues: CARMGQFYGYTF. The DNA of the CDR3 is TGTGCCAGGATGGGGCAGTTCTATGGCTACACCTTC.

The genes are TRBV10-2 and TRBJ2-4; 9 bases map to TRBD1. V trimming: 5 bases; J trimming: 6 bases; junction bases outside the gene matches: 2. The CDR3 runs 13 residues. Per germline, CDR1 WSHSY and CDR2 SAAADI. The CDR3 sequence: CASSKGQGNIQYF. The CDR3 DNA follows: TGCGCCAGCAGTAAGGGACAGGGAAACATTCAGTACTTC.

In DNA form, the CDR3 reads TGTGCCAGCTCACCTCGGGCCCGCAGAGGAGGCTACGAGCAGTACTTC. Encoded protein: CASSPRARRGGYEQYF. The J gene is TRBJ2-7, the V gene TRBV18, with a possible D match to TRBD2 (5 bases). V was pared by 3 bases and J by 3 bases, with 18 bases between. The CDR3 runs to 16 residues. Germline V CDR1 and CDR2: KGHSH, LQKENI.

The rearrangement links TRBV28 to TRBJ1-5, with D possibly being TRBD1 (6 bases). V lost 1 base, J lost 2 bases, and 12 bases lay in between. This CDR3 is built from 16 residues. Germline V CDR1 and CDR2: MDHEN, SYDVKM. This CDR3 is CASSLSQGQGNQPQHF. In DNA, the CDR3 is TGTGCCAGCAGTTTATCCCAGGGGCAAGGCAATCAGCCCCAGCATTTT.

This clone was seen a few times. The junction and the germline gene differ at one end; a read error may be behind it. Other DNA sequences in this specimen translate into the identical CDR3. The chain uses TRBV5-1 and TRBJ2-1; the match to TRBD2 covers 11 bases. Germline CDR1 is SGHRS and CDR2 is YFSETQ. This CDR3 comprises 16 residues. The CDR3 region is CASSLGGLADYNEQFF. CDR3 coding DNA: TGCGCCAGCAGTTTGGGGGGACTAGCGGACTACAATGAGCAGTTCTTC.

J is TRBJ2-1 and V is TRBV24-1; D not certain. The CDR3 has 13 residues. Trimming removed 1 base from V and 7 bases from J, with 7 bases in between. CDR1 KGHDR and CDR2 SFDVKD come from the germline V gene. The DNA of the CDR3 is TGTGCCACCAGTGATTTCTATTCTAATGAGCAGTTCTTC. This gives the protein CATSDFYSNEQFF.

This clone was recorded once. This chain uses TRBV12-3 or TRBV12-4 with TRBJ2-5, with D hard to call. This CDR3 has 13 residues. V shed 6 bases and J shed 4 bases, with 12 bases lying between them. CDR3 sequence (DNA): TGTGCCAGCAGCCATAAAGGCGGAGAGACCCAGTACTTC. Translation gives CASSHKGGETQYF.

The chain couples TRBV6-2 or TRBV6-3 to TRBJ2-7; D is undetermined. The CDR3 has 13 residues. Germline V gene sequence: CDR1 MNHEY, CDR2 SVGEGT. Deletions cut 5 bases from V and 7 bases from J, with 15 bases between. CDR3 DNA sequence: TGTGCCAGCAGTATGGTCCGTTCGCAGGAGCAGTACGTC. Translating it yields CASSMVRSQEQYV.

The chain couples TRBV9 to TRBJ2-5; a possible D gene is TRBD2 (5 bases). The CDR3 runs to 14 residues. In germline, CDR1 is SGDLS, CDR2 YYNGEE. V lost 0 bases and J lost 7, with 13 bases in between. The CDR3 loop is CASSVGGIRPTQYF. In DNA form, the CDR3 reads TGTGCCAGCAGCGTAGGAGGGATCCGACCGACCCAGTACTTC.

The rearrangement links TRBV5-1 to TRBJ2-1; 7 bases align to TRBD1. The length of the CDR3 is 13 residues. Germline trimming cut 5 bases from V and 8 bases from J; bases unmatched to any gene: 7. Germline V gene data show CDR1 as SGHRS and CDR2 as YFSETQ. This CDR3 is CASRRDRFDEQFF. In DNA, the CDR3 is TGCGCCAGCAGGAGGGACAGATTTGATGAGCAGTTCTTC. Using reference TRBV5-1 and TRBJ2-1 for the parts outside the CDR3, the full variable domain is KAGVTQTPRYLIKTRGQQVTLSCSPISGHRSVSWYQQTPGQGLQFLFEYFSETQRNKGNFPGRFSGRQFSNSRSEMNVSTLELGDSALYLCASRRDRFDEQFFGPGTRLTVL.

The chain uses TRBV27 and TRBJ2-7; 8 bases map to TRBD1. CDR1 MNHEY and CDR2 SMNVEV come from the germline V gene (reference sequence). With 5 bases clipped from V and 1 base from J, the junction kept 7 bases outside the gene matches. This CDR3 contains 15 residues. The CDR3 is CASSGRDRSSYEQYF. In DNA, the CDR3 is TGTGCCAGCAGTGGCCGGGACAGGTCGTCCTACGAGCAGTACTTC.

This chain uses TRBV28 with TRBJ2-7, with a tentative D call TRBD2 (5 bases). Germline V gene data show CDR1 as MDHEN and CDR2 as SYDVKM. With 2 bases removed from V and 3 bases from J, the gap between germline ends came to 14 bases. The CDR3 totals 15 residues. CDR3 residues: CASSLRSGLVYEQYF. Here the CDR3 DNA reads TGTGCCAGCAGTTTACGGAGCGGTCTAGTCTACGAGCAGTACTTC. The full variable domain, its missing parts supplied by reference TRBV28 and TRBJ2-7, is DVKVTQSSRYLVKRTGEKVFLECVQDMDHENMFWYRQDPGLGLRLIYFSYDVKMKEKGDIPEGYSVSREKKERFSLILESASTNQTSMYLCASSLRSGLVYEQYFGPGTRLTVT.

V gene TRBV19 combines with J gene TRBJ1-1, with 8 bases matching TRBD1. The CDR3 is 13 amino acids. Trimming took 7 bases from V and 3 from J; bases not matched to a gene: 4. Germline loops: CDR1 LNHDA, CDR2 SQIVND (reference sequence). The CDR3 nucleotides read TGTGCCAGTACCGACAGGGGAGACACTGAAGCTTTCTTT. Translating gives CASTDRGDTEAFF.

V gene TRBV12-3 or TRBV12-4 combines with J gene TRBJ2-7; D is unclear. CDR3 length equals 13 residues. Trimming pared 3 bases from V and 3 bases from J, leaving 9 bases between. The CDR3 spells CASSFGPGYEQYV. The DNA of the CDR3 is TGTGCCAGCAGTTTTGGGCCAGGCTACGAGCAGTACGTC.

This chain connects TRBV19 to TRBJ1-4; D ambiguous. The V gene lost 3 bases and the J gene lost 8 bases, with 13 bases spanning the gap. The CDR3 loop spans 14 amino acids. Germline loops: CDR1 LNHDA, CDR2 SQIVND (reference sequence). DNA of the CDR3: TGTGCCAGTAGTATCGATCGAACCCGGGAAAAACTGTTTTTT. This translates into CASSIDRTREKLFF.

The chain recombines TRBV12-3 or TRBV12-4 with TRBJ1-4; 7 positions match TRBD1. J lost 10 bases, V lost 3 bases, and 2 bases had no gene match. This CDR3 contains 12 residues. Here the CDR3 reads CASSFQGGKLFF. DNA for the CDR3: TGTGCCAGCAGTTTTCAGGGGGGAAAACTGTTTTTT.